This TCR beta chain was observed in a study of blood T cell repertoires in COVID-19. Study overall: There were acute and convalescent COVID-19 samples, and they came from the United States, Italy and Spain. PBMCs, B-cell-depleted T cells, or T cells provided the cDNA or gDNA that made up the material.

The table lists this clone with a count of one. Trimming stripped 2 bases from V and 4 bases from J, with 11 bases between. Germline loops: CDR1 MNHNS, CDR2 SASEGT. This CDR3 contains 14 residues. The authors' processing: The authors estimated nucleated cell counts from reference gene primer amplification. Data came from immunoSEQ multiplex PCR; TCRdb stores just in-frame clones and leaves some out. The V and J calls and the clone size are those of that table, but D and trimming were determined from the DNA. The table records 45,000 to 50,000 clones, 88% of them present only once. The sequence was collected from a man aged 45-65 years with active COVID-19. The J gene is TRBJ1-2, the V gene TRBV6-1, with no clear D. The sequencing input was peripheral blood. The CDR3 DNA is TGTGCCAGCAGTGAAAATGGACTGCTCTATGGCTACACCTTC. Encoded protein: CASSENGLLYGYTF.